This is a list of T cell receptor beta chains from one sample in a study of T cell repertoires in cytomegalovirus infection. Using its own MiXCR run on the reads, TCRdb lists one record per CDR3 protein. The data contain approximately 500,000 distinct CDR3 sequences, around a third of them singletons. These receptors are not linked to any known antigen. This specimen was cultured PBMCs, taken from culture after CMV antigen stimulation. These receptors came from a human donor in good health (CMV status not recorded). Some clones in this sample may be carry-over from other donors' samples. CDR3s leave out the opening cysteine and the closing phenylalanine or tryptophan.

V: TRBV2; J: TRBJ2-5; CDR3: ASRRAGEYQETQY
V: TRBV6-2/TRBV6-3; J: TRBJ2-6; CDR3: ASKESMSGANVLT
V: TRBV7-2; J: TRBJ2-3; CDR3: ASSLFRGDTQY
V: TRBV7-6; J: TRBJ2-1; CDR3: ATGEANEQF
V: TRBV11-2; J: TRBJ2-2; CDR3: ASSLSGRGTGELF
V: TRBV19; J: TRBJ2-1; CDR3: ASSTWGGLEF
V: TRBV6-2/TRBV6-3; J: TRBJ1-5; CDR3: ASVGGSNQPQH
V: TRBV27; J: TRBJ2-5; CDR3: ASSSLRGARETQY
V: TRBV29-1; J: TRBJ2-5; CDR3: SVASSGGETQY
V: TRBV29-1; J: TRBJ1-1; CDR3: SVDTFGGPNTEAF
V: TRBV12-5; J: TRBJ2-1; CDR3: ASGLGLYNEQF
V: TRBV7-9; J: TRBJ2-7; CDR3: ASSLGQGRLAYEQY
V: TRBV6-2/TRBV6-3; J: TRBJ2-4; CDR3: ASSRQGAWNIQY
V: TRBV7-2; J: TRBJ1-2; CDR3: ASSTAPGLKLA
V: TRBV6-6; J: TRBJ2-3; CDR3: ASSYSIGTSDITQY
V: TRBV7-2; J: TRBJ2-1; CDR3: ASSSGVGGRAQNEQF
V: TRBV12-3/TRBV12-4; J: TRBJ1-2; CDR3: ASSPIAVGGYT
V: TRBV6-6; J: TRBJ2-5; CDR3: ASSYATSGFQETQY
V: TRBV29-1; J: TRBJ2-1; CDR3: SVDNTGSEQF
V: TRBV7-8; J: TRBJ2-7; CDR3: ASSSKRQVSSYEQY
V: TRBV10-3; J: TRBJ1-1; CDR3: AISVDRGGTEAF
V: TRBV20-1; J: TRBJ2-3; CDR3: SANHRLAGNTDTQY
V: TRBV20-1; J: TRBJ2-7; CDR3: SARDGGQVLYEQY
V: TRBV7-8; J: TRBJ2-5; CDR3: ASSLRTGTAYQETQY
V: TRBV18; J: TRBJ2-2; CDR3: ASSQLRQGFDTGELF
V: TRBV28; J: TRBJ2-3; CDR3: ASSYFGPTEDTQY
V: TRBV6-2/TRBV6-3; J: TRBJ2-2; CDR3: ASSYVGLGGELF
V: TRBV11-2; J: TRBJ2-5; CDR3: ASSRLAGDGTQY
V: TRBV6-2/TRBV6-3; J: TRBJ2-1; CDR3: ASRGKHGEQF
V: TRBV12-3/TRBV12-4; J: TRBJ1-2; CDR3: ASSFHGQTDYGYT
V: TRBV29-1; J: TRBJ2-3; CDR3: SVAGTSGKKY
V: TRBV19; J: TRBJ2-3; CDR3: ASSTGTSGAQY
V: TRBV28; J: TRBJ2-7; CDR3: ASSFPTGDPYEQY
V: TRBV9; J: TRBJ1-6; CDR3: ASSMGQPNSPLH
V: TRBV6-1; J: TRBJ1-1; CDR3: ASSETVNTEAF
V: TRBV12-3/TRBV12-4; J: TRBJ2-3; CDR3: ASSRRREGADTQY
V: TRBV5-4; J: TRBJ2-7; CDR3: ASSLGQGRYEQY
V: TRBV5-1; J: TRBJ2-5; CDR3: ASRRDRKETQY
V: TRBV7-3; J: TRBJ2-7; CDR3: ASSPKGTPGGEQY
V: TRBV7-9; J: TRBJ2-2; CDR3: ASSFVPGELF
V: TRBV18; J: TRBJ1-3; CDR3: ASSPLGISSGNTIY
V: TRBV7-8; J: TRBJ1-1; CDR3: ASSLGSAHSNTEAF
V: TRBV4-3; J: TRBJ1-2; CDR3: ASSQDSNREDGYT
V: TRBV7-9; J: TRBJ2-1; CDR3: ASSLGAGTSGSSNEQF
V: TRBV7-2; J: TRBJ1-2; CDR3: ASSPMPQGYGYT
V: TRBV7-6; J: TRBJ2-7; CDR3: ASSLDHSRVYEQY
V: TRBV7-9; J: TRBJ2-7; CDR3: ASSTEPLSSAGDYEQY
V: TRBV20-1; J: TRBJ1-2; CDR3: SARLLTGIPNYGYT
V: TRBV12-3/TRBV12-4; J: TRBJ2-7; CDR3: ASSPPQGADEQY
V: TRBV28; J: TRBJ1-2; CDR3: ASSQGQGYGYT
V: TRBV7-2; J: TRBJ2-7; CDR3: ASSDSGGPYEQY
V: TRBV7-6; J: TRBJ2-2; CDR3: ASREGQPNTGELF
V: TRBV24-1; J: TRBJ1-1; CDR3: ATRDSPNTEAF